The sequence of this T cell receptor (beta chain) was determined in a study of a mutant IDH1 vaccine in newly diagnosed glioma. Study-wide background: Treated patients were roughly 60% male, around 38% female, mean age around 40 years.

This table comes from immunoSEQ multiplex PCR, and its TCRdb copy is limited to in-frame clones, with some not included. The profile shows around 62,000 clones, about 89% of them singletons. Germline V gives CDR1 SEHNR, CDR2 FQNEAQ (reference sequence). Trimming pared 2 bases from V and 9 bases from J, leaving 5 bases between. CDR3 length: 11 residues. Worth noting for this clone: The antigen remains undetermined.

The time point: week 11, during vaccination. Every vaccination contained 300 ug of the mutant IDH1 20-mer peptide and was paired with topical imiquimod. The rearrangement links TRBV7-9 to TRBJ2-1; no reliable D call. The specimen comprised PBMCs, sampled from a glioma patient whose treatment included an IDH1 peptide vaccine. This receptor was obtained from a man aged 35-49 years with glioma. The CDR3 coding sequence is TGTGCCAGCAGCTTATCTGGTGAGCAGTTCTTC. Its translation is CASSLSGEQFF.